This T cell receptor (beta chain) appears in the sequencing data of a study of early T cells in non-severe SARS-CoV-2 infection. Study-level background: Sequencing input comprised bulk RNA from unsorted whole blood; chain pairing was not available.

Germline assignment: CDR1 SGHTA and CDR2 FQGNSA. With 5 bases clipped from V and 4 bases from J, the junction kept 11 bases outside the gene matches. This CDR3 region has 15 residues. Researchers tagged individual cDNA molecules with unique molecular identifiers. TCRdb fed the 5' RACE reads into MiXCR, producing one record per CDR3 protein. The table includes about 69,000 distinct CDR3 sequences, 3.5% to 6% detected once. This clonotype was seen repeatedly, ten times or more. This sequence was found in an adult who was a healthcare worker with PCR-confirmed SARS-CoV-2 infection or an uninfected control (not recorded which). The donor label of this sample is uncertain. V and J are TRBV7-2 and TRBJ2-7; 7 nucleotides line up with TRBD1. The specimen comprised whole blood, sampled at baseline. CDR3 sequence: CASSPRQGIVYEQYF. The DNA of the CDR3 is TGTGCCAGCAGCCCGCGACAGGGTATCGTATACGAGCAGTACTTC. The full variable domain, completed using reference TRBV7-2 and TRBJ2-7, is GAGVSQSPSNKVTEKGKDVELRCDPISGHTALYWYRQSLGQGLEFLIYFQGNSAPDKSGLPSDRFSAERTGGSVSTLTIQRTQQEDSAVYLCASSPRQGIVYEQYFGPGTRLTVT.